This T cell receptor beta chain was observed in a study of blood T cell repertoires in COVID-19. Overall study context: The analysed material was cDNA or gDNA that came from T cells, B-cell-depleted T cells, or PBMCs.

The sample holds one count of this clone. CDR1 and CDR2 (germline): SGHTS, YDEGEE. Trimming cost V 0 bases and J 5 bases; bases outside gene matches: 12. The CDR3 loop spans 18 amino acids. The data were produced by immunoSEQ multiplex PCR, yet TCRdb's version contains in-frame clones alone and is incomplete. This sample yields 140,000 to 150,000 clones, of which roughly nine tenths are seen a single time; just over 3% belongs to the top ten. V gene TRBV5-8 combines with J gene TRBJ2-5, with TRBD2 matching 11 bases. The sample taken for sequencing was peripheral blood. The receptor was isolated from a woman aged 55-69 years with active COVID-19. The CDR3 bases are TGTGCCAGCAGCTTGGGGACTAGCGGGTCCAAACAGATGGAGACCCAGTACTTC. Translating it yields CASSLGTSGSKQMETQYF.